This T cell receptor (beta chain) appears in the sequencing data of a study of technical replicates of blood from a few donors. V was shortened by 8 bases and J by 2 bases, with 10 bases between the two germline ends. This CDR3 comprises 13 residues. The germline V gene has CDR1 MNHNS and CDR2 SASEGT. Sequencing used immunoSEQ multiplex PCR; TCRdb keeps in-frame clones, though not all of them. This sample has some 71,000 clones, with approximately 96% found just once. The source of this sequence is a human donor in good health. The sequenced material came from T cells isolated from PBMCs. V gene TRBV6-1 combines with J gene TRBJ1-3; D might be TRBD1 (5 bases). The chain's CDR3 is CASLDMAGNTIYF. As DNA, the CDR3 is TGTGCCAGCTTGGACATGGCTGGAAACACCATATATTTT.